This T cell receptor beta chain was identified during a study of T-cell reconstitution after alpha-beta-depleted transplantation in children (dated by TCRdb to about 2016). In terms of the full investigation: Using TCR repertoire profiling, the study followed T-cell immune reconstitution in a quantitative way in children after TCRalphabeta/CD19-depleted allogeneic hematopoietic cell transplantation.

The library was produced with PCR. Sequenced on an Illumina HiSeq 2500. To normalize quantification of the TCRbeta repertoire, the TCR libraries were built with molecular barcoding that relied on unique molecular identifiers. In-frame beta chains were kept once TCRdb had trimmed the public reads at Q25 with fastp and called clones with MiXCR. When rows share a CDR3 protein, they turn into one entry using the most common DNA and genes. This sample is represented by roughly 500,000 distinct CDR3 sequences; about 33% of them were singletons. About 2.3% of the sample rests with the top ten. The CDR3 runs 16 amino acids, cysteine and phenylalanine included. Only the CDR3 DNA stays, 48 bases, in frame from base 1. V is cut by 2 bases and J by 1 base, and the space between the germline ends is 14 bases. CDR1 and CDR2, looked up from the germline V gene (reference sequence), are MNHEY and SMNVEV. Concerning this clonotype itself: This receptor's antigen is unknown. The record has no base qualities; no much larger clone is one base away.

The material was PBMCs from the stem cell graft donor, obtained from the stem cell graft. The TCR was taken from a human donor who donated a stem cell graft to a child with aplastic anemia. The sequence links TRBV27 to TRBJ1-1, with the identity of the D gene unclear. This receptor carries the CDR3 CASSLGHLKGNTEAFF. The DNA sequence is given as TGTGCCAGCAGTTTAGGCCACTTAAAGGGGAACACTGAAGCTTTCTTT.